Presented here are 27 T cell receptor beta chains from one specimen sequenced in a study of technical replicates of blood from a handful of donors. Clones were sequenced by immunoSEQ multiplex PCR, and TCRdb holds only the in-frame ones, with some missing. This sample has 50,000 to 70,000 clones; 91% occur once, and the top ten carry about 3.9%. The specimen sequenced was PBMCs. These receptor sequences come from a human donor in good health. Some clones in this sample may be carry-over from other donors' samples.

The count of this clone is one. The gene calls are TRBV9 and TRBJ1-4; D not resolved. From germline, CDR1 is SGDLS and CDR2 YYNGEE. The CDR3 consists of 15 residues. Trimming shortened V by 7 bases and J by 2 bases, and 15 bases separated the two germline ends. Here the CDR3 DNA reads TGTGCCAGCGCACGGGATGGGAACACTAATGAAAAACTGTTTTTT. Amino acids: CASARDGNTNEKLFF.

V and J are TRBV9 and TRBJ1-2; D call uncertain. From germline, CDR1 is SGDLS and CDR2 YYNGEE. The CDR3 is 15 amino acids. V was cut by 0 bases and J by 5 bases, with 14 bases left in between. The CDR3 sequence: CASSVARNFTYGYTF. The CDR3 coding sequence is TGTGCCAGCAGCGTAGCCCGTAATTTCACATATGGCTACACCTTC.

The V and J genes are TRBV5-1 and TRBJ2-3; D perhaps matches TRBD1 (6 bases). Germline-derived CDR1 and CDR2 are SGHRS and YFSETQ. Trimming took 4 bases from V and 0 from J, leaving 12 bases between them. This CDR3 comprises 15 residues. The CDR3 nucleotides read TGCGCCAGCAGCCCATCCAGGGGTAGCACAGATACGCAGTATTTT. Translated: CASSPSRGSTDTQYF.

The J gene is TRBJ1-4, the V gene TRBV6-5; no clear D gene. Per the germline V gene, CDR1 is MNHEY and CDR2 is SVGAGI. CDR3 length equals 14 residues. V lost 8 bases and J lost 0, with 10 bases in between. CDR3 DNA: TGTGCCAGCCGATACAGTGCAACTAATGAAAAACTGTTTTTT. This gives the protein CASRYSATNEKLFF.

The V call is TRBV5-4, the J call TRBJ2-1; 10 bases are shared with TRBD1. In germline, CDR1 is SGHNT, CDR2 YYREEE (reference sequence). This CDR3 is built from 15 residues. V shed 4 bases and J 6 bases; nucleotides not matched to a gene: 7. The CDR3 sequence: CASSPDRGLFNEQFF. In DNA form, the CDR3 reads TGTGCCAGCAGCCCAGACAGGGGGCTTTTCAATGAGCAGTTCTTC. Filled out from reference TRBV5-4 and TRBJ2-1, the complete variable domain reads ETGVTQSPTHLIKTRGQQVTLRCSSQSGHNTVSWYQQALGQGPQFIFQYYREEENGRGNFPPRFSGLQFPNYSSELNVNALELDDSALYLCASSPDRGLFNEQFFGPGTRLTVL.

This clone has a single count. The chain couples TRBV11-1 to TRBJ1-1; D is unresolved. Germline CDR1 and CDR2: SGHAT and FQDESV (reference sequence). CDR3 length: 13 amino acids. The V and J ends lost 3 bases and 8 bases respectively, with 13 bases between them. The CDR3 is CASSFGRGAEAFF. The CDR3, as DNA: TGTGCCAGCAGCTTTGGGCGGGGAGCAGAAGCTTTCTTT.

Here the CDR3 DNA reads TGTGCCAGCAGTTACCTAGCGGGGTATAATGAGCAGTTCTTC. It specifies CASSYLAGYNEQFF. This chain connects TRBV6-5 to TRBJ2-1; 9 bases map to TRBD2. J was trimmed by 7 bases and V by 2 bases; bases with no gene match: 3. CDR1 and CDR2 (germline): MNHEY, SVGAGI. The CDR3 sequence is 14 residues long.

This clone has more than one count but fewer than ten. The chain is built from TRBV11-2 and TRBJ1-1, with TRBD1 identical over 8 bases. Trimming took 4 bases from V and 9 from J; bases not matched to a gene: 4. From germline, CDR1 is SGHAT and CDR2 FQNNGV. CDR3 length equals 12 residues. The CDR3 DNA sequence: TGTGCCAGCAGCTCGGACAGGGTGAAAGCTTTCTTT. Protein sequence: CASSSDRVKAFF.

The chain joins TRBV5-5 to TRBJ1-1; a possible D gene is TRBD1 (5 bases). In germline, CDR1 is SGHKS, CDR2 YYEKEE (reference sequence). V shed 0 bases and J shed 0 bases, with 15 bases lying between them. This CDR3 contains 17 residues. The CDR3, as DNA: TGTGCCAGCAGCTTGGCAGGGAGGACCCTCCTGAACACTGAAGCTTTCTTT. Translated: CASSLAGRTLLNTEAFF.

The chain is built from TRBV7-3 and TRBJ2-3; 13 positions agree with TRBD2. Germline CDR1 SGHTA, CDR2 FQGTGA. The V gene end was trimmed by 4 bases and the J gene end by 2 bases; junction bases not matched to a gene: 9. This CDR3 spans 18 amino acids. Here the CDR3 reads CASSSPMTSGGYTDTQYF. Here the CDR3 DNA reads TGTGCCAGCAGCTCGCCTATGACTAGCGGGGGGTACACAGATACGCAGTATTTT.

CDR3 nucleotide sequence: TGTGCCATCAGTGAGTCGAAAATAACGGCTGAAGCTTTCTTT. Residues: CAISESKITAEAFF. The chain employs TRBV10-3 and TRBJ1-1; D is unclear. CDR3 length: 14 amino acids. In germline, CDR1 is ENHRY, CDR2 SYGVKD. V was clipped by 0 bases and J by 6 bases, with 11 bases between them.

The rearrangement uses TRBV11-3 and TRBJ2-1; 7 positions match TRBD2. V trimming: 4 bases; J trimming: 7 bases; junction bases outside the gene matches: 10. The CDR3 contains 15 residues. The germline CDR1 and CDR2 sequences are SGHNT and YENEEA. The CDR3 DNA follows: TGTGCCAGCAGCTCACACTGGGAGGGCCGTAATGAGCAGTTCTTC. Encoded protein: CASSSHWEGRNEQFF.

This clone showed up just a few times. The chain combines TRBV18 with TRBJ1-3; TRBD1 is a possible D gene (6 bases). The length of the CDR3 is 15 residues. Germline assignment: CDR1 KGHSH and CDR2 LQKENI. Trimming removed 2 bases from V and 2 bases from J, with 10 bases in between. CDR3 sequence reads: CASSPAGAAGNTIYF. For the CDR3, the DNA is TGTGCCAGCTCACCAGCGGGGGCTGCTGGAAACACCATATATTTT.

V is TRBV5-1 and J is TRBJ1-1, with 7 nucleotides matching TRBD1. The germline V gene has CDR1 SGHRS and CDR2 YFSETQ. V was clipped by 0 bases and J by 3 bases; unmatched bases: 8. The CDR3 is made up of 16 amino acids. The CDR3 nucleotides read TGCGCCAGCAGCTTGGAACGACAGGGTTGGTACACTGAAGCTTTCTTT. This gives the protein CASSLERQGWYTEAFF.

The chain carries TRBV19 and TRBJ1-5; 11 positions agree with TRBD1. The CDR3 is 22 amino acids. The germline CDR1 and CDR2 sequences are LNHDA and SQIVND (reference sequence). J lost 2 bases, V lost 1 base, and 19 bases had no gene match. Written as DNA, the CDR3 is TGTGCCAGTAGTATAGGCCCTCTCTGGACAGGGGGCCGTGGGTTTGGCAATCAGCCCCAGCATTTT. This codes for CASSIGPLWTGGRGFGNQPQHF.

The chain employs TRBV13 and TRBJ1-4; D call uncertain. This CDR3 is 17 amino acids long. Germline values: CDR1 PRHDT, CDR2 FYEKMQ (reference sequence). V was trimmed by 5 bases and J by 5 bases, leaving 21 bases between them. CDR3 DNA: TGTGCCAGCAGCGAGAATTGGGGAGGCGGGAGGAATGAAAAACTGTTTTTT. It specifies CASSENWGGGRNEKLFF.

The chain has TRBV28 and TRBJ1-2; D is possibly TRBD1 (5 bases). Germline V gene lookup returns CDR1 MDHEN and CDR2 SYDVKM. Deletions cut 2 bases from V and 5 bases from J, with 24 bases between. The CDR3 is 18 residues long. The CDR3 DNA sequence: TGTGCCAGCAGTTTAGCTGGACAAGGGGCGAGCTATGTGTATGGCTACACCTTC. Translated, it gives CASSLAGQGASYVYGYTF.

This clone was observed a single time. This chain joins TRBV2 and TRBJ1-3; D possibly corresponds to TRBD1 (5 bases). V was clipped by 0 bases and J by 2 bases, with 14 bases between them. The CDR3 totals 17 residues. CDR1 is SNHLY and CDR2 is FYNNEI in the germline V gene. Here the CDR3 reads CASSEAAEGFAGNTIYF. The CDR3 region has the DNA TGTGCCAGCAGTGAAGCCGCGGAGGGGTTCGCTGGAAACACCATATATTTT.

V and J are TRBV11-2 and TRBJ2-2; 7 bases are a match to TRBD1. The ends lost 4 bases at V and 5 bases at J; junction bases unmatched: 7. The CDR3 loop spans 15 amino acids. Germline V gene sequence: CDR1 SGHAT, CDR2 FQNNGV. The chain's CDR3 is CASSSRQGETGELFF. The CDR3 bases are TGTGCCAGCAGCTCCAGACAGGGTGAGACCGGGGAGCTGTTTTTT.

The CDR3 DNA follows: TGTGCCAGCAGCTACGGACAGGGGGTGGGCTACACCTTC. Protein product: CASSYGQGVGYTF. The V and J genes are TRBV9 and TRBJ1-2, with 10 nucleotides matching TRBD1. The ends lost 4 bases at V and 8 bases at J; junction bases unmatched: 5. The CDR3 is made up of 13 amino acids. Germline V gene sequence: CDR1 SGDLS, CDR2 YYNGEE.

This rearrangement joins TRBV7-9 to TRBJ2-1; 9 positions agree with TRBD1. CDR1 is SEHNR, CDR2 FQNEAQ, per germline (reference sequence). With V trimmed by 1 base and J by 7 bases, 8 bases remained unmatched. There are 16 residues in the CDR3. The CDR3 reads CASSLVSRTGDNEQFF. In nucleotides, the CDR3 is TGTGCCAGCAGCTTAGTCTCCCGGACAGGGGATAATGAGCAGTTCTTC.

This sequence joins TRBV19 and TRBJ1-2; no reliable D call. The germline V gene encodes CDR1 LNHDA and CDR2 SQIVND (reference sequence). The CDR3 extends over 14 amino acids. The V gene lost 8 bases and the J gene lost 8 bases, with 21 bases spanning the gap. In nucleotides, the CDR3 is TGTGCCAGTTCAATGGGAGAAGGCCAGCGGGGCTACACCTTC. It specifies CASSMGEGQRGYTF.

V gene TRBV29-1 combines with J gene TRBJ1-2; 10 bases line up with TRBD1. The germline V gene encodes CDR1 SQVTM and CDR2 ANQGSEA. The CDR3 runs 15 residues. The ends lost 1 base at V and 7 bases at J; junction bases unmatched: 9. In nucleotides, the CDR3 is TGCAGCGTTGAAGGGTTAGGGACAGGGGACCGTGGCTACACCTTC. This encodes CSVEGLGTGDRGYTF.

CDR3 sequence reads: CASSQDYRSANYGYTF. The CDR3 DNA reads as TGCGCCAGCAGCCAAGATTATCGCAGCGCTAACTATGGCTACACCTTC. The rearrangement links TRBV4-3 to TRBJ1-2; D not certain. This CDR3 spans 16 amino acids. V was shortened by 0 bases and J by 0 bases, with 11 bases between the two germline ends. Germline CDR1 LGHNA, CDR2 YSLEER.

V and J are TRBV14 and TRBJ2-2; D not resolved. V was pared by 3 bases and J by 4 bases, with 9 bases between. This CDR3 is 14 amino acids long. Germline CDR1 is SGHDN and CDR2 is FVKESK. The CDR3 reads CASSQDAGTGELFF. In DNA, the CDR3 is TGTGCCAGCAGCCAGGATGCAGGCACCGGGGAGCTGTTTTTT.

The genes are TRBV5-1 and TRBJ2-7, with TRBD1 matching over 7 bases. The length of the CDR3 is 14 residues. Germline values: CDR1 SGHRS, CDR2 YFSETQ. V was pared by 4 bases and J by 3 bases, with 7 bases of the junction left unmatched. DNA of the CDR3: TGCGCCAGCAGCCTGGGACAGACTGACTACGAGCAGTACTTC. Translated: CASSLGQTDYEQYF.

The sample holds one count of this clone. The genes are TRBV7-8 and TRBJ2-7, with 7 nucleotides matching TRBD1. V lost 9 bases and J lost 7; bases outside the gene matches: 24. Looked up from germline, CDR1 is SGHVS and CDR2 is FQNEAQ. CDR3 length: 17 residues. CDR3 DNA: TGTGCCAGTCACGCTATGGGAAGGGGGCAGGGCCTCCGTGAGCAGTACTTC. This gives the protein CASHAMGRGQGLREQYF.